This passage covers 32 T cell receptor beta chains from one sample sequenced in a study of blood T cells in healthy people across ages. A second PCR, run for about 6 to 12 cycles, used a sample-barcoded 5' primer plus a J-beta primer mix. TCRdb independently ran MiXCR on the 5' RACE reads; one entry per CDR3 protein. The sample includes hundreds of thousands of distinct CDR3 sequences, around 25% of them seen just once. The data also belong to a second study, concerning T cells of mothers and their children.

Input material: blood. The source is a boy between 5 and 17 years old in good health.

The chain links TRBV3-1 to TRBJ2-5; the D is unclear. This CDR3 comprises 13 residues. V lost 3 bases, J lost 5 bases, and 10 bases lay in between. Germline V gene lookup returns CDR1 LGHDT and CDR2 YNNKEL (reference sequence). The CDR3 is CASSHEVLETQYF. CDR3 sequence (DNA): TGTGCCAGCAGCCACGAGGTACTGGAGACCCAGTACTTC.

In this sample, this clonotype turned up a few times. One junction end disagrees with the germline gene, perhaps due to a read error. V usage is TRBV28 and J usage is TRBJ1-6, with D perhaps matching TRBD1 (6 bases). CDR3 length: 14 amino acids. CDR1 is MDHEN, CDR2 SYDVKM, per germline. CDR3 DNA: TGTGCCAGCAGTTTAACAGGGTCGAATTCGCCCCTCCACTTT. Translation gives CASSLTGSNSPLHF.

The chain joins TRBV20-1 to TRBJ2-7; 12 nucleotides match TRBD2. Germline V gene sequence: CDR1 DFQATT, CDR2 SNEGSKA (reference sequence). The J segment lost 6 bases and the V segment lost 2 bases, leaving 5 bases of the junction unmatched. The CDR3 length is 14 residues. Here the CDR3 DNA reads TGCAGTGCTAGAAGGACTAGCGGGATCCCCGAGCAGTACTTC. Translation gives CSARRTSGIPEQYF.

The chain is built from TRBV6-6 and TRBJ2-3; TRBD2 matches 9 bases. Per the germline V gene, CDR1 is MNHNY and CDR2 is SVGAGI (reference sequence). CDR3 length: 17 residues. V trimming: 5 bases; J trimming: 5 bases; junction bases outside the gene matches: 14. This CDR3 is CASSHDLASGIKDTQYF. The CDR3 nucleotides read TGTGCCAGCAGTCACGACCTTGCTAGCGGGATAAAAGATACGCAGTATTTT.

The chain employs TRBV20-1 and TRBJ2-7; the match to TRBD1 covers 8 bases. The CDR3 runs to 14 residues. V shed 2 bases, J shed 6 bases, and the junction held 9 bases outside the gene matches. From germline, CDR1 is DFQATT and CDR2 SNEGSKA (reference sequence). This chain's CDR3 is CSARQGALISEQYF. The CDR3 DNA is TGCAGTGCTAGACAGGGGGCGCTAATATCCGAGCAGTACTTC.

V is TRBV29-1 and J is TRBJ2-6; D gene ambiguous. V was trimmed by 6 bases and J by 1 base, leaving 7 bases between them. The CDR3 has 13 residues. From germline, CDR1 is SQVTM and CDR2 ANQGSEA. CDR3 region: CSVGKSGANVLTF. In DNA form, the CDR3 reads TGCAGCGTGGGGAAATCTGGGGCCAACGTCCTGACTTTC.

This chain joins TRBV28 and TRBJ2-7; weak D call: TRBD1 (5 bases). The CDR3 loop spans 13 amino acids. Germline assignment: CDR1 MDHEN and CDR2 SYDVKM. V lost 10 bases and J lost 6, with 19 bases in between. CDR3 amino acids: CANEVLGDSEQYF. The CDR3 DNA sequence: TGTGCCAACGAAGTTTTAGGGGATTCCGAGCAGTACTTC.

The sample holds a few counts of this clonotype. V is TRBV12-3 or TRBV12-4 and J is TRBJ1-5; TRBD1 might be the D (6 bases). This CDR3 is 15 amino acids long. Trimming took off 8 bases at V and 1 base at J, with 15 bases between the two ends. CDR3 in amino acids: CASGPRGPSNQPQHF. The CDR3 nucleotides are TGTGCCAGCGGACCCAGGGGACCAAGCAATCAGCCCCAGCATTTT.

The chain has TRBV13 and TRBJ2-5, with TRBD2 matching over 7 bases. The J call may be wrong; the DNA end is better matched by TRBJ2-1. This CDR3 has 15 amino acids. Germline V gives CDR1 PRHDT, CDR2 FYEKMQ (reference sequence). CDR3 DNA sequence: TGTGCCAGCAGCTGGGGGGGGGTCGCCTACAATGAGCAGTTCTTC. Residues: CASSWGGVAYNEQFF.

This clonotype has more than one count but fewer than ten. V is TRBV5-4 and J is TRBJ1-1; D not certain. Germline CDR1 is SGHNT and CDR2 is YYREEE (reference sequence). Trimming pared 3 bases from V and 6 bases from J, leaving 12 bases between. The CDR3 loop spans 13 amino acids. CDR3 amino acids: CASSSVRESEAFF. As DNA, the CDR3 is TGTGCCAGCAGCTCCGTTCGGGAGTCTGAAGCTTTCTTT.

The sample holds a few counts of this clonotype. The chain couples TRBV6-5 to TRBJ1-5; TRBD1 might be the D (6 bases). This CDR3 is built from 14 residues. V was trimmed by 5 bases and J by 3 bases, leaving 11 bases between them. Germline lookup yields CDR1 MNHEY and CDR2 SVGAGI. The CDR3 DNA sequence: TGTGCCAGCAGTCGAGGGGGGAACAATCAGCCCCAGCATTTT. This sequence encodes CASSRGGNNQPQHF.

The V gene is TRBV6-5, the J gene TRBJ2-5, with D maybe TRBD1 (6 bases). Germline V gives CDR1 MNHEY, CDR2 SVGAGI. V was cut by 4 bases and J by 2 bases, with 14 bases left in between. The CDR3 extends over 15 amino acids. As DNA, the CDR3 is TGTGCCAGCAGTTTGGTTGAAGGGGGTCAAGAGACCCAGTACTTC. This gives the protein CASSLVEGGQETQYF.

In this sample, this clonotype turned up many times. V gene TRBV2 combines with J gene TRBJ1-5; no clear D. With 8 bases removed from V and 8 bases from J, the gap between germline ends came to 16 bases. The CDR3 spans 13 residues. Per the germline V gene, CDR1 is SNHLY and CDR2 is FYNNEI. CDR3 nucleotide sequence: TGTGCCAGCTCAGAGAGGTGGAGTAAGCCCCAGCATTTT. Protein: CASSERWSKPQHF. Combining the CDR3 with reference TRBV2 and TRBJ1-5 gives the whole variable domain EPEVTQTPSHQVTQMGQEVILRCVPISNHLYFYWYRQILGQKVEFLVSFYNNEISEKSEIFDDQFSVERPDGSNFTLKIRSTKLEDSAMYFCASSERWSKPQHFGDGTRLSIL.

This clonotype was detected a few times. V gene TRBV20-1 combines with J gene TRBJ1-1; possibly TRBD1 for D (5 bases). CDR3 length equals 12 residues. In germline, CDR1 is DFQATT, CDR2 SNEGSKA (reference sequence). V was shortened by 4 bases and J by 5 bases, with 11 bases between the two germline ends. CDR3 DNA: TGCAGTGCTATTAGCTGGGGGACTGAAGCTTTCTTT. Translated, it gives CSAISWGTEAFF.

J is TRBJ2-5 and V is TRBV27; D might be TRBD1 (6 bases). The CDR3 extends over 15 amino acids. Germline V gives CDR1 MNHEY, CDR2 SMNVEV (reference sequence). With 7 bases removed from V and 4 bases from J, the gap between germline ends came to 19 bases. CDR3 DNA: TGTGCCAGCATTCATCGAACAGGGATGGGAGAGACCCAGTACTTC. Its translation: CASIHRTGMGETQYF.

The CDR3 nucleotides are TGTGCCAGCAGCTTGGGCGGAGAAGACACCGGGGAGCTGTTTTTT. It translates to CASSLGGEDTGELFF. J is TRBJ2-2 and V is TRBV5-6; D is ambiguous. The CDR3 has 15 residues. Germline assignment: CDR1 SGHDT and CDR2 YYEEEE. V lost 0 bases to trimming and J lost 3 bases, with 9 bases between them.

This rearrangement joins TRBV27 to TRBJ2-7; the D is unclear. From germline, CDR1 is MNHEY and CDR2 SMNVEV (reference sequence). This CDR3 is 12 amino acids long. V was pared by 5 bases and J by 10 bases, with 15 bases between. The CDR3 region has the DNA TGTGCCAGCAGTCTCTCCTGGATGTTCCAGTACTTC. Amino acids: CASSLSWMFQYF.

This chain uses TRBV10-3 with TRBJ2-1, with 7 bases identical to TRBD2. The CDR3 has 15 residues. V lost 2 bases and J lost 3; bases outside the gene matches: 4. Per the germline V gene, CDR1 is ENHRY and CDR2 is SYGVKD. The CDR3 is CAISEGPGGYNEQFF. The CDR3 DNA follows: TGTGCCATCAGTGAGGGTCCGGGGGGCTACAATGAGCAGTTCTTC.

CDR3 in DNA: TGTGCCAGCAGCCGCGGGGGAGGGGGCAACATTGAGCAGTTCTTC. As protein: CASSRGGGGNIEQFF. The chain is built from TRBV11-1 and TRBJ2-1; the D gene could be TRBD1 or TRBD2 (7 bases each). The CDR3 runs 15 residues. V lost 5 bases, J lost 9 bases, and 20 bases lay in between. The germline CDR1 and CDR2 sequences are SGHAT and FQDESV (reference sequence).

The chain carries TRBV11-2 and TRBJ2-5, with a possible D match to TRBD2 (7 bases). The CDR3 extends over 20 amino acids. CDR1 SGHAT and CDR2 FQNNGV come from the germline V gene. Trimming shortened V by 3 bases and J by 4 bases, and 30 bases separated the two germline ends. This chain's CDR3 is CASSFRGGEVAVHTGETQYF. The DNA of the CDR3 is TGTGCCAGCAGCTTTAGAGGGGGGGAGGTAGCGGTTCACACCGGAGAGACCCAGTACTTC.

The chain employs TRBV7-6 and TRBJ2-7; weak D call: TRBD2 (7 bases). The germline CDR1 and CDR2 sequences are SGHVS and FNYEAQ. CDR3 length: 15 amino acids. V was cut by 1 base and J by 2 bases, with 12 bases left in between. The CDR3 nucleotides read TGTGCCAGCAGCTTAGTACGGGGGGCCACCTACGAGCAGTACTTC. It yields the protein CASSLVRGATYEQYF.

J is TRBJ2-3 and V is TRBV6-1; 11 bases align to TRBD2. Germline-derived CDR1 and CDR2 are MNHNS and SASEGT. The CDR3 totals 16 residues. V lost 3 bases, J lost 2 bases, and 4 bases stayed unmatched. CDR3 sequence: CASSDKLAGVTDTQYF. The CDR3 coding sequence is TGTGCCAGCAGTGATAAACTAGCGGGGGTCACAGATACGCAGTATTTT.

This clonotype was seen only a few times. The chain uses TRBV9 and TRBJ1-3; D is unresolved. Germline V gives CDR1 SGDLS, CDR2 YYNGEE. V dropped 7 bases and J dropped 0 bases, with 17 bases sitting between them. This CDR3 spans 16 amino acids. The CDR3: CASGLGVALSGNTIYF. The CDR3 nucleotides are TGTGCCAGCGGCCTCGGAGTTGCCCTCTCTGGAAACACCATATATTTT.

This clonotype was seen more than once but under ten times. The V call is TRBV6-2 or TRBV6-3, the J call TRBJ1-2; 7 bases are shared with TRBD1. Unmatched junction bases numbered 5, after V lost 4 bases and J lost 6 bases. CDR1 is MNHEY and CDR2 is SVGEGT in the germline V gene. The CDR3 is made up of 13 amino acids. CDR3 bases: TGTGCCAGCAGTTCTACAGGGGTAAATGGCTACACCTTC. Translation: CASSSTGVNGYTF.

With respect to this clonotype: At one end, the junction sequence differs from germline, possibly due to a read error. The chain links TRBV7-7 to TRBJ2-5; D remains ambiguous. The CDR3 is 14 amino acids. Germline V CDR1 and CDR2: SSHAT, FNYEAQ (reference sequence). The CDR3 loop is CASSSHRDQETQYF. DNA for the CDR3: TGTGCTAGCAGCTCTCATCGGGACCAAGAGACCCAGTACTTC.

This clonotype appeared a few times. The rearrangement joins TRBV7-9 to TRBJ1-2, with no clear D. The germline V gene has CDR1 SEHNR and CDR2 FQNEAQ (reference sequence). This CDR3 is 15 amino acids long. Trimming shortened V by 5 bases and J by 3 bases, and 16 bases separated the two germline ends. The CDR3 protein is CASSPVAFPDYGYTF. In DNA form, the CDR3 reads TGTGCCAGCAGCCCAGTCGCCTTCCCCGACTATGGCTACACCTTC.

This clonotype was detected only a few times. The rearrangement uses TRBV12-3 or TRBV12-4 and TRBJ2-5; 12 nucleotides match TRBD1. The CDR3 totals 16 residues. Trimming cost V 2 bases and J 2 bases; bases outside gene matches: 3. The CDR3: CASSLRGQGAQETQYF. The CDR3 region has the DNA TGTGCCAGCAGTTTAAGGGGACAGGGGGCGCAAGAGACCCAGTACTTC.

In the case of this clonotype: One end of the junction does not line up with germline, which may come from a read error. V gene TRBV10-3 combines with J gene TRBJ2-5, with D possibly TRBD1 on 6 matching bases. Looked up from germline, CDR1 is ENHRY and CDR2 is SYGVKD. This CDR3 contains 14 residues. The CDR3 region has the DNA TGTGCCATCAGTAAGTCGGACAGCCAAGAGACCCAGTACTTC. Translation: CAISKSDSQETQYF.

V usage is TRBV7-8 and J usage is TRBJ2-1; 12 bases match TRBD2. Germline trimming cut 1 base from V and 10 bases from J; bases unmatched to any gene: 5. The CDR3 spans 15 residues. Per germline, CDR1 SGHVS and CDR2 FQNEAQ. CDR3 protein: CASSLGLAGEMEQFF. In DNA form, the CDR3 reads TGTGCCAGCAGCTTAGGACTAGCGGGAGAAATGGAGCAGTTCTTC.

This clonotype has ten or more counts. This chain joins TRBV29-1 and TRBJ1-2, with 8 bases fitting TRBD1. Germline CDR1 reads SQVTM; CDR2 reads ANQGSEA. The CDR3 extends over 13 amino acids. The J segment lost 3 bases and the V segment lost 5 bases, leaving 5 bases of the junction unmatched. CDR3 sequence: CSVPGQGDYGYTF. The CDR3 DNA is TGCAGCGTTCCTGGACAGGGAGACTATGGCTACACCTTC.

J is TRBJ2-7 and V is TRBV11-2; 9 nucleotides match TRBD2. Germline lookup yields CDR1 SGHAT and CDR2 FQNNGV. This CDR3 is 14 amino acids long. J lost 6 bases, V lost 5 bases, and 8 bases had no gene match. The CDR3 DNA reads TGTGCCAGCAGCGCGACTAGCGGAGAGTTCGAGCAGTACTTC. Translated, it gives CASSATSGEFEQYF.

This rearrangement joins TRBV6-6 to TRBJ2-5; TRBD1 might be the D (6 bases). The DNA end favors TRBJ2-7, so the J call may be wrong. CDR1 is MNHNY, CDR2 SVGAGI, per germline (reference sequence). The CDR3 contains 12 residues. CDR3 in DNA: TGTGCCGGGGCGGACAGTTCCTACGAGCAGTACTTC. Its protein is CAGADSSYEQYF.